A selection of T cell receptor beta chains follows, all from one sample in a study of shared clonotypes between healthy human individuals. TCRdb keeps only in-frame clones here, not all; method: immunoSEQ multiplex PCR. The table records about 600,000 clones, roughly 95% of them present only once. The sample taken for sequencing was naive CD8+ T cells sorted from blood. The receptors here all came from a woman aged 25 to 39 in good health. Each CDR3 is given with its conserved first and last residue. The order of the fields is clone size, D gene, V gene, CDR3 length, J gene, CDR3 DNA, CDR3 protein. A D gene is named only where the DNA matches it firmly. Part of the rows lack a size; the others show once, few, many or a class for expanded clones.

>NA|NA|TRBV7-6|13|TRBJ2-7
TGTGCCAGCAGCCCCGCGGAGTCCTACGAGCAGTACTTC
CASSPAESYEQYF
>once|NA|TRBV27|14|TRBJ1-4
TGTGCCAGCAGCCTGGCGGGATTGGATGAAAAACTGTTTTTT
CASSLAGLDEKLFF
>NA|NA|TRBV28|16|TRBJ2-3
TGTGCCAGCAGTTCTAGCAGGGCGGTAGTCCCAGATACGCAGTATTTT
CASSSSRAVVPDTQYF
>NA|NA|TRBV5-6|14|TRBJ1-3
TGTGCCAGCAGCTTTGGGGGGGCTGGAAACACCATATATTTT
CASSFGGAGNTIYF
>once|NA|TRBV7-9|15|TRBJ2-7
TGTGCCAGCAGCTTTAGCCAGGGGCTCTACTACGAGCAGTACTTC
CASSFSQGLYYEQYF
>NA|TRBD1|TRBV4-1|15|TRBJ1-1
TGCGCCAGCAGCCAGGGGACAGGGACAAGCACTGAAGCTTTCTTT
CASSQGTGTSTEAFF
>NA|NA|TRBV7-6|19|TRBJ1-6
TGTGCCAGCAGCTCCGACCGCTCCAGGATTATCGGCTATAATTCACCCCTCCACTTT
CASSSDRSRIIGYNSPLHF
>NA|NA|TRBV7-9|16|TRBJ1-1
TGTGCCAGCAGCTATCCGAGACAGGTCGAGAACACTGAAGCTTTCTTT
CASSYPRQVENTEAFF
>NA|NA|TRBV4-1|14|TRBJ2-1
TGCGCCAGCAGCCAAGATACCGGTTACAATGAGCAGTTCTTC
CASSQDTGYNEQFF
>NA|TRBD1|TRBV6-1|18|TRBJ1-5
TGTGCCAGCAGTGAAGCGAGGTTGGTCAGGGGGCCCAATCAGCCCCAGCATTTT
CASSEARLVRGPNQPQHF
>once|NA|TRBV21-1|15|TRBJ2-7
TGTGCCAGCAGCAAGGGTACGCGGCACTCCTACGAGCAGTACTTC
CASSKGTRHSYEQYF
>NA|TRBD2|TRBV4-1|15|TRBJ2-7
TGCGCCAGCAGCCCCGGGACTAGCGGCTCCTACGAGCAGTACTTC
CASSPGTSGSYEQYF
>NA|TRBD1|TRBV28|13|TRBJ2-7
TGTGCCAGCAGTTTTGGACAGGTTTACGAGCAGTACTTC
CASSFGQVYEQYF
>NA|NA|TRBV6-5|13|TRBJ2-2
TGTGCCAGCAGGGCTGGGGGGCCCGGGGAGCTGTTTTTT
CASRAGGPGELFF
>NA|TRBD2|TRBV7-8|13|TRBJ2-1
TGTGCCAGCAGCCAGACTAGCGGGAATGAGCAGTTCTTC
CASSQTSGNEQFF
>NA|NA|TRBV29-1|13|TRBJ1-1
TGCAGCGTTGAAGACAGGTTGAACACTGAAGCTTTCTTT
CSVEDRLNTEAFF
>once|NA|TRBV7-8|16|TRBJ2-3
TGTGCCAGCAGCCCCGTTCGGGTCCCCTCCCCAGATACGCAGTATTTT
CASSPVRVPSPDTQYF
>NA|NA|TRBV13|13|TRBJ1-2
TGTGCCAGCAGCCTCGAGAGGAACTATGGCTACACCTTC
CASSLERNYGYTF
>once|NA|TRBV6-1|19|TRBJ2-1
TGTGCCAGCAGTGACGTGGGAGGTCGCTACGGCTACGGCTACAATGAGCAGTTCTTC
CASSDVGGRYGYGYNEQFF
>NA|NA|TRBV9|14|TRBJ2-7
TGTGCCAGCAGCTCCGACTCGGGCCCCTACGAGCAGTACTTC
CASSSDSGPYEQYF
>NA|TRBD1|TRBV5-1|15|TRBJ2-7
TGCGCCAGCAGCCCGGACAGGGGGAACCACTACGAGCAGTACTTC
CASSPDRGNHYEQYF
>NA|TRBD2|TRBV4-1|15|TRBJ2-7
TGCGCCAGCAGCCAAGGACTAGCGGGAATTTACGAGCAGTACTTC
CASSQGLAGIYEQYF
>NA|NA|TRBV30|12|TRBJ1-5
TGTGCCTGGAGTGTAGGGAATCAGCCCCAGCATTTT
CAWSVGNQPQHF
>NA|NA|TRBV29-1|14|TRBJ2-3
TGCAGCGTAGCAGGGTTATCAGACACAGATACGCAGTATTTT
CSVAGLSDTDTQYF
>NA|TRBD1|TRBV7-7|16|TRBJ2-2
TGTGCCAGCAGCCGGGACAGGGACTTGAACACCGGGGAGCTGTTTTTT
CASSRDRDLNTGELFF
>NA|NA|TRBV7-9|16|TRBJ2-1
TGTGCCAGCAGCCCAATTGAGCGGGCCCACTACAATGAGCAGTTCTTC
CASSPIERAHYNEQFF
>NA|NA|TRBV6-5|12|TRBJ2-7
TGTGCCAGCAGTCACGGTCTCTCCGAGCAGTACTTC
CASSHGLSEQYF
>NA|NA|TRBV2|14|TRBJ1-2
TGTGCCAGCAGTGAATCCGCCGGCAACTATGGCTACACCTTC
CASSESAGNYGYTF
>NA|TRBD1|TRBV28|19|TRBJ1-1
TGTGCCAGCAGTCAACCGGGACAGGGGGCTTGGGTGCCGAACACTGAAGCTTTCTTT
CASSQPGQGAWVPNTEAFF
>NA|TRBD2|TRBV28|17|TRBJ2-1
TGTGCCAGCAGTTTATGGGACAGTAGCGGGATATACAATGAGCAGTTCTTC
CASSLWDSSGIYNEQFF